The entry below describes one T cell receptor (beta chain). Its antigen is not known. The repertoire was sequenced with immunoSEQ multiplex PCR; TCRdb's copy has only in-frame clones and lacks some. The repertoire consists of 58,000 or so clones, with roughly four fifths occurring once and the leading ten covering 4% to 5%. The sample originates from a study of OX40 agonist ivuxolimab in advanced cancers. Study information: It was ivuxolimab, an agonistic anti-OX40 (CD134) antibody, that patients were treated with. A male proportion of 82.7% was recorded, with mean age approximately 64 years and range roughly 23 to 79. General study findings and limits: Expanded clones belonging to CD8+ T cells outnumbered, on average, those of CD4+.

The CDR3 extends over 15 amino acids. Trimming stripped 3 bases from V and 7 bases from J, with 13 bases between. In germline, CDR1 is LNHDA, CDR2 SQIVND (reference sequence). Blood samples were obtained at baseline, cycle 4 day 1, and cycle 7 day 1. This receptor was obtained from an adult with an advanced solid tumor such as melanoma, head and neck, liver or kidney cancer. V gene TRBV19 combines with J gene TRBJ1-6, with D unclear. The sample consisted of CD4+ or CD8+ T cells sorted from blood, taken in a trial of the OX40 agonist ivuxolimab. CDR3 protein: CASSMDVSLNSPLHF. In nucleotides, the CDR3 is TGTGCCAGTAGTATGGACGTCAGTCTGAATTCACCCCTCCACTTT.